The 21 T cell receptor beta chains listed next were all sequenced from one sample in a study of T cell responses to AZD1222 COVID-19 vaccine. Profiling relied on immunoSEQ multiplex PCR, and the TCRdb table lists in-frame clones only, not all of them. The repertoire holds fewer than 150,000 clones, 80% to 90% seen once, with approximately 9.8% in the top ten. The source material was peripheral blood, sampled 28 days after the second AZD1222 dose. The source is an adult who received the AZD1222 COVID-19 vaccine.

This chain joins TRBV3-1 (or the pseudogene TRBV3-2) and TRBJ1-2; 9 positions agree with TRBD1. The V gene's germline CDR1 is LGHDT and CDR2 YNNKEL (reference sequence). Germline trimming cut 0 bases from V and 7 bases from J; bases unmatched to any gene: 9. The CDR3 is made up of 16 amino acids. CDR3: CASSQDWDRVGSGYTF. CDR3 DNA sequence: TGTGCCAGCAGCCAAGATTGGGACAGGGTCGGATCTGGCTACACCTTC.

This clone was detected only once. This chain connects TRBV10-2 to TRBJ2-1; 13 nucleotides align to TRBD2. The germline CDR1 and CDR2 sequences are WSHSY and SAAADI. V gave up 6 bases and J gave up 5 bases; unmatched junction bases: 7. The CDR3 contains 16 residues. CDR3 DNA: TGCGCCAGCAGAATGCAACTAGCGGGGGGGGACAATGAGCAGTTCTTC. Its translation is CASRMQLAGGDNEQFF.

The chain couples TRBV7-2 to TRBJ2-1; 12 nucleotides match TRBD2. The CDR3 has 15 amino acids. Germline assignment: CDR1 SGHTA and CDR2 FQGNSA. Trimming at V came to 4 bases and at J to 5 bases, leaving 3 bases not matched to a gene. The CDR3 region is CASSYRLAGDNEQFF. CDR3 DNA: TGTGCCAGCAGCTACAGACTAGCGGGGGACAATGAGCAGTTCTTC.

With respect to this clone: At one boundary the junction diverges from the germline segment, which might be a read error. CDR3 sequence reads: CASSSTTGGLGEQYF. The DNA of the CDR3 is TGTGCTAGCAGCTCGACGACAGGGGGCCTGGGCGAGCAGTACTTC. V is TRBV7-7 and J is TRBJ2-7; 10 nucleotides line up with TRBD1. From germline, CDR1 is SSHAT and CDR2 FNYEAQ (reference sequence). The CDR3 is 15 residues long.

The chain links TRBV5-1 to TRBJ2-1; a weak D match, TRBD1 (5 bases). The CDR3 loop spans 15 amino acids. The V gene lost 4 bases and the J gene lost 4 bases, with 15 bases spanning the gap. The germline CDR1 and CDR2 sequences are SGHRS and YFSETQ. The CDR3 spells CASSTQGGVYNEQFF. CDR3 DNA: TGCGCCAGCAGCACCCAGGGTGGGGTTTACAATGAGCAGTTCTTC.

V and J are TRBV6-5 and TRBJ1-5; D remains unclear. The CDR3 length is 15 residues. The V end lost 6 bases, the J end lost 4 bases, and 16 bases lay between the germline ends. Germline values: CDR1 MNHEY, CDR2 SVGAGI. Here the CDR3 reads CASSRIKSPNQPQHF. CDR3 DNA: TGTGCCAGCAGCCGAATTAAGAGTCCTAATCAGCCCCAGCATTTT.

This sequence joins TRBV5-3 and TRBJ2-1; D is uncertain. TRBV5-3 is known as an ORF, though its function is uncertain. V was trimmed by 0 bases and J by 5 bases, leaving 6 bases between them. The CDR3 runs to 13 residues. This chain's CDR3 is CARSLGRHNEQFF. DNA for the CDR3: TGTGCCAGAAGCTTGGGCCGTCACAATGAGCAGTTCTTC.

The rearrangement joins TRBV7-2 to TRBJ2-2; no clear D. CDR3 length: 16 amino acids. Germline V gives CDR1 SGHTA, CDR2 FQGNSA. The V gene lost 0 bases and the J gene lost 3 bases, with 11 bases spanning the gap. The CDR3 region has the DNA TGTGCCAGCAGCTTAGCCGGCGCTCGGGACACCGGGGAGCTGTTTTTT. Protein: CASSLAGARDTGELFF.

This chain uses TRBV5-4 with TRBJ1-5; D gene uncertain. V shed 0 bases and J shed 6 bases, with 7 bases lying between them. The CDR3 spans 13 residues. Looked up from germline, CDR1 is SGHNT and CDR2 is YYREEE (reference sequence). The CDR3 DNA follows: TGTGCCAGCAGCTTGGGGGGAGGTCAGCCCCAGCATTTT. It encodes CASSLGGGQPQHF.

V is TRBV7-8 and J is TRBJ2-7; possible D gene TRBD1, 7 bases. With 1 base removed from V and 0 bases from J, the gap between germline ends came to 10 bases. From germline, CDR1 is SGHVS and CDR2 FQNEAQ. This CDR3 comprises 15 residues. The CDR3 nucleotides read TGTGCCAGCAGCTTAGGGGGGGACAGCTCCTACGAGCAGTACTTC. This codes for CASSLGGDSSYEQYF.

This rearrangement joins TRBV7-2 to TRBJ1-4; no clear D. CDR1 SGHTA and CDR2 FQGNSA come from the germline V gene. Trimming stripped 4 bases from V and 8 bases from J, with 20 bases between. The length of the CDR3 is 16 residues. The CDR3: CASSSGLPGFGEKLFF. The CDR3 bases are TGTGCCAGCAGCTCGGGCCTCCCGGGGTTCGGCGAAAAACTGTTTTTT.

The chain is built from TRBV7-3 and TRBJ2-5; 9 nucleotides match TRBD1. Germline trimming cut 11 bases from V and 5 bases from J; bases unmatched to any gene: 15. This CDR3 has 15 amino acids. Per the germline V gene, CDR1 is SGHTA and CDR2 is FQGTGA. The CDR3 reads CASSGRTGEYETQYF. The CDR3 DNA reads TGTGCCTCCTCTGGGAGGACAGGGGAATACGAGACCCAGTACTTC.

This clone was detected once. This rearrangement joins TRBV7-9 to TRBJ1-1, with D perhaps TRBD1 (5 bases). The ends were cut back, 2 bases at V and 0 bases at J, with 10 bases in the middle. This CDR3 is built from 15 residues. Germline V gene lookup returns CDR1 SEHNR and CDR2 FQNEAQ (reference sequence). The CDR3 is CASSLQGSMNTEAFF. In nucleotides, the CDR3 is TGTGCCAGCAGCTTACAGGGTAGCATGAACACTGAAGCTTTCTTT.

The V call is TRBV2, the J call TRBJ1-1; D is unclear. Trimming left V 6 bases short and J 2 bases short, with 10 bases between. The germline V gene has CDR1 SNHLY and CDR2 FYNNEI. This CDR3 comprises 13 residues. The DNA for the CDR3 is TGTGCCAGCAGCCCCCCGGCTAACACTGAAGCTTTCTTT. Translating gives CASSPPANTEAFF. Variable domain in full (rest from reference TRBV2 and TRBJ1-1): EPEVTQTPSHQVTQMGQEVILRCVPISNHLYFYWYRQILGQKVEFLVSFYNNEISEKSEIFDDQFSVERPDGSNFTLKIRSTKLEDSAMYFCASSPPANTEAFFGQGTRLTVV.

The chain couples TRBV6-5 to TRBJ1-1, with a possible D match to TRBD1 (6 bases). This CDR3 comprises 14 residues. Between the trimmed V and J ends, which lost 4 bases and 4 bases, there was a span of 13 bases. Per germline, CDR1 MNHEY and CDR2 SVGAGI. CDR3 DNA: TGTGCCAGCAGTTGGAACAGGGCTGGCACTGAAGCTTTCTTT. Translated: CASSWNRAGTEAFF.

This chain links TRBV19 with TRBJ2-7; 10 bases are a match to TRBD1. CDR3 length: 16 residues. The V segment lost 0 bases and the J segment 3 bases; nucleotides outside the gene matches: 5. Germline-derived CDR1 and CDR2 are LNHDA and SQIVND (reference sequence). The CDR3 DNA reads as TGTGCCAGTAGTATAGAGGACAGGGGGGTTGACTACGAGCAGTACTTC. Translation gives CASSIEDRGVDYEQYF.

The chain joins TRBV6-5 to TRBJ2-7; D ambiguous. The CDR3 sequence is 15 residues long. V was clipped by 2 bases and J by 2 bases, with 13 bases between them. Germline V gives CDR1 MNHEY, CDR2 SVGAGI. CDR3 loop: CASSYSRPGTYEQYF. CDR3 bases: TGTGCCAGCAGTTACAGTCGTCCAGGTACCTACGAGCAGTACTTC.

The chain combines TRBV15 with TRBJ1-1, with D possibly being TRBD1 (5 bases). The CDR3 runs 13 residues. Germline V CDR1 and CDR2: LNHNV, YYDKDF (reference sequence). With 8 bases removed from V and 0 bases from J, the gap between germline ends came to 10 bases. The CDR3 nucleotides read TGTGCCACCCAGGGCCTTCTGAACACTGAAGCTTTCTTT. Its translation: CATQGLLNTEAFF.

V is TRBV3-1 (or the pseudogene TRBV3-2) and J is TRBJ1-2; no clear D gene. Germline loops: CDR1 LGHDT, CDR2 YNNKEL (reference sequence). Deletions cut 4 bases from V and 8 bases from J, with 11 bases between. The CDR3 loop spans 12 amino acids. The CDR3, as DNA: TGTGCCAGCAGCCGTCGGGCTGTCGGCTACACCTTC. This translates into CASSRRAVGYTF.

Written as DNA, the CDR3 is TGTGCCAGCTCACCAACCGAATATAATTCACCCCTCCACTTT. As protein: CASSPTEYNSPLHF. This sequence joins TRBV18 and TRBJ1-6; D is uncertain. The CDR3 consists of 14 residues. The V gene's germline CDR1 is KGHSH and CDR2 LQKENI. The germline V and J ends were trimmed by 2 bases and 4 bases, with 6 bases remaining between them.

The chain recombines TRBV19 with TRBJ2-3; 11 bases are shared with TRBD1. Germline trimming cut 3 bases from V and 3 bases from J; bases unmatched to any gene: 8. CDR3 size: 17 residues. Germline CDR1 LNHDA, CDR2 SQIVND (reference sequence). In DNA, the CDR3 is TGTGCCAGTAGTATCCTGTCCGGGACAGGGGGTACAGATACGCAGTATTTT. This codes for CASSILSGTGGTDTQYF.